This T cell receptor beta chain was sequenced for a study of blood T cell repertoires in COVID-19. The wider study: PBMCs, B-cell-depleted T cells, or T cells were the source of the cDNA or gDNA that made up the material.

The protocol was immunoSEQ multiplex PCR, while the TCRdb copy is restricted to in-frame clones and leaves out a portion. The data show 200,000 to 250,000 clones, with roughly 85% seen just once and less than 5% held by the top ten. Each participant's cohort was designated according to participant-reported clinical history. The material sequenced was PBMCs or T cells enriched from blood (not recorded which). The receptor was isolated from a woman aged 40-49 years with acute COVID-19.

CDR3 nucleotide sequence: TGTGCCAGCAGCTTAGCGGGAGGGCCGACAGATACGCAGTATTTT. Translated, it gives CASSLAGGPTDTQYF. The chain employs TRBV7-9 and TRBJ2-3, with 7 bases matching TRBD2. J gave up 3 bases and V 0 bases, and 3 bases lay outside the gene matches. The CDR3 has 15 residues. Germline assignment: CDR1 SEHNR and CDR2 FQNEAQ (reference sequence).